This TCR beta chain was profiled in a study of beta chain features in type 1 diabetes. Study-wide results and caveats: The study found fewer insertions and more deletions at VDJ junctions in type 1 diabetes patients. In every one of the four CD4+ subsets, TCRB CDR3s were moderately but significantly shorter in Type 1 diabetes patients.

This clone was detected only a few times. The antigen is undetermined. The CDR3 is 17 residues long. The J segment lost 4 bases and the V segment lost 5 bases, leaving 15 bases of the junction unmatched. Germline loops: CDR1 SEHNR, CDR2 FQNEAQ (reference sequence). Of the isolated RNA, all was reverse transcribed, and so the sequenced material was expressed TCRB transcripts. This table comes from immunoSEQ multiplex PCR, and its TCRdb copy is limited to in-frame clones, with some not included. Here the sample spans more than 250,000 clones, approximately 24% being singletons. A CD45RO/CCR7/CD25/CD127/CD95/CD27 panel sorted naive, central memory, regulatory and stem cell-like memory CD4+ cells.

The origin of this receptor is a woman under 40 with type 1 diabetes. This rearrangement joins TRBV7-9 to TRBJ1-1; 8 bases line up with TRBD1. The sequenced material came from naive CD4+ T cells from blood. The CDR3 DNA is TGTGCCAGCAGCCTGACAGGGGCCCTGGACGAAACCACTGAAGCTTTCTTT. It is translated as CASSLTGALDETTEAFF.